This T cell receptor beta chain was captured by sequencing in a study of T cell clones after liver transplantation. On the study more broadly: Post-transplant blood was tracked for graft-donor-reactive T cell clones identified in a pre-transplant mixed lymphocyte reaction.

Study-level findings and limits: A larger donor-reactive than third-party decline suggested partial antigen-specific deletion.

Germline lookup yields CDR1 LNHDA and CDR2 SQIVND (reference sequence). CDR3 length: 14 amino acids. V was shortened by 3 bases and J by 9 bases, with 15 bases between the two germline ends. A word on this clone: Its cognate antigen is unknown.

The assay was immunoSEQ multiplex PCR, and TCRdb's table has in-frame clones only and misses some. Of just under 60,000 clones listed, around two thirds are singletons. The sequencing used CD4+ T cells from blood, collected at the roughly 15-month timepoint. The clonotype originates from a human patient who received a liver transplant. Some T cells may have come from the graft donor. The rearrangement links TRBV19 to TRBJ2-1; no firm D call. DNA for the CDR3: TGTGCCAGTAGTATTCAAGGGATTCAGACTGAGCAGTTCTTC. Its protein is CASSIQGIQTEQFF. Full variable domain (outside the CDR3, taken from reference TRBV19 and TRBJ2-1): DGGITQSPKYLFRKEGQNVTLSCEQNLNHDAMYWYRQDPGQGLRLIYYSQIVNDFQKGDIAEGYSVSREKKESFPLTVTSAQKNPTAFYLCASSIQGIQTEQFFGPGTRLTVL.